The 27 T cell receptor beta chains given below trace back to one sample, sequenced in a study of T-cell memory formation after mild COVID-19. MiXCR, applied by TCRdb to the 5' RACE reads, yields one record per CDR3 protein. The sample lists about 430,000 distinct CDR3 sequences; 15% to 20% were seen once. Material for sequencing was PBMCs or a T cell subset sorted from them (not recorded which). These receptors were obtained from a man in his late teens or twenties who had mild COVID-19 (a few samples of this study predate the infection). Cell type and time point are not known.

This clonotype has only a few counts. The V gene is TRBV9, the J gene TRBJ2-5, with 13 bases fitting TRBD2. Per germline, CDR1 SGDLS and CDR2 YYNGEE. The CDR3 runs 15 residues. The J segment lost 4 bases and the V segment lost 3 bases, leaving 3 bases of the junction unmatched. Here the CDR3 reads CASSGRTSGGETQYF. CDR3 DNA: TGTGCCAGCAGCGGGCGGACTAGCGGGGGAGAGACCCAGTACTTC.

Worth noting for this clonotype: A much larger clone differs by one base, so this may be a read error. The genes are TRBV29-1 and TRBJ1-2; tentative D call: TRBD1 (5 bases). In germline, CDR1 is SQVTM, CDR2 ANQGSEA. The CDR3 consists of 11 residues. The CDR3 nucleotides read TGCAGAGTTGAAGCTGGGGGTGGCTACACCTTC. Protein product: CRVEAGGGYTF.

V is TRBV2 and J is TRBJ2-7; 7 bases are shared with TRBD1. Unmatched junction bases numbered 1, after V lost 6 bases and J lost 2 bases. The germline V gene has CDR1 SNHLY and CDR2 FYNNEI. The CDR3 length is 12 residues. The CDR3 here is CASRGTAYEQYF. The DNA for the CDR3 is TGTGCCAGCAGGGGGACAGCCTACGAGCAGTACTTC.

The DNA for the CDR3 is TGTGCCAGCAGCTTTAGACCGGACGGAAATGAGCAGTTCTTC. Amino acids: CASSFRPDGNEQFF. The chain has TRBV7-9 and TRBJ2-1; D is unresolved. This CDR3 contains 14 residues. Trimming removed 3 bases from V and 7 bases from J, with 13 bases in between. Germline V gene data show CDR1 as SEHNR and CDR2 as FQNEAQ (reference sequence).

This clonotype was observed many times. This sequence joins TRBV5-6 and TRBJ2-7, with D possibly TRBD1 on 5 matching bases. CDR1 is SGHDT and CDR2 is YYEEEE in the germline V gene. V lost 1 base and J lost 7, with 15 bases in between. The length of the CDR3 is 14 residues. CDR3 amino acids: CASSLLDSGWEQYF. CDR3 in DNA: TGTGCCAGCAGCTTGTTAGACAGTGGATGGGAGCAGTACTTC.

This clonotype was found a few times. As DNA, the CDR3 is TGCAGTGCTAGAGAAGGAGGGGGCGGCGTTGGCGAGCAGTACGTC. Protein sequence: CSAREGGGGVGEQYV. The rearrangement uses TRBV20-1 and TRBJ2-7; D perhaps matches TRBD1 (7 bases). Germline loops: CDR1 DFQATT, CDR2 SNEGSKA (reference sequence). The V gene lost 0 bases and the J gene lost 6 bases, with 18 bases spanning the gap. CDR3 length: 15 residues.

The chain joins TRBV5-1 to TRBJ2-3; D is possibly TRBD1 (6 bases). Trimming shortened V by 1 base and J by 4 bases, and 13 bases separated the two germline ends. Germline loops: CDR1 SGHRS, CDR2 YFSETQ. This CDR3 has 15 amino acids. In DNA form, the CDR3 reads TGCGCCAGCAGCTTGAACCAGGGGATCCCAGATACGCAGTATTTT. Translated, it gives CASSLNQGIPDTQYF.

The CDR3 is CASSPGLSDTDTQYF. CDR3 in DNA: TGTGCCAGCAGCCCCGGACTATCCGACACAGATACGCAGTATTTT. The chain carries TRBV28 and TRBJ2-3; D might be TRBD2 (6 bases). This CDR3 is 15 amino acids long. The V and J ends lost 6 bases and 2 bases respectively, with 15 bases between them. The germline CDR1 and CDR2 sequences are MDHEN and SYDVKM.

The J gene is TRBJ1-4, the V gene TRBV28; D remains ambiguous. Between the trimmed V and J ends, which lost 3 bases and 4 bases, there was a span of 9 bases. The CDR3 is made up of 14 amino acids. CDR1 and CDR2 (germline): MDHEN, SYDVKM. The CDR3 DNA reads TGTGCCAGCAGTTTCTGGGAGCGTAATGAAAAACTGTTTTTT. Translating it yields CASSFWERNEKLFF.

This clonotype was seen a few times. The chain has TRBV4-1 and TRBJ2-1, with TRBD2 as a possible D gene (5 bases). Germline-derived CDR1 and CDR2 are MGHRA and YSYEKL. With 1 base removed from V and 7 bases from J, the gap between germline ends came to 14 bases. CDR3 size: 15 residues. CDR3 sequence (DNA): TGCGCCAGCAGCCAAGTTTTCGGGGTACGGAATGAGCAGTTCTTC. Its translation is CASSQVFGVRNEQFF.

This clonotype was counted between two and nine times. DNA for the CDR3: TGTGCCAGCAGCTTAGAGGGTGGCTACACCTTC. Residues: CASSLEGGYTF. The rearrangement links TRBV7-9 to TRBJ1-2; no firm D call. The CDR3 spans 11 residues. Trimming stripped 1 base from V and 7 bases from J, with 4 bases between. CDR1 and CDR2 (germline): SEHNR, FQNEAQ (reference sequence). Using reference TRBV7-9 and TRBJ1-2 for the parts outside the CDR3, the full variable domain is DTGVSQNPRHKITKRGQNVTFRCDPISEHNRLYWYRQTLGQGPEFLTYFQNEAQLEKSRLLSDRFSAERPKGSFSTLEIQRTEQGDSAMYLCASSLEGGYTFGSGTRLTVV.

The chain has TRBV27 and TRBJ1-6; D is possibly TRBD1 (5 bases). CDR3 length equals 16 residues. V was clipped by 1 base and J by 6 bases, with 13 bases between them. Germline CDR1 and CDR2: MNHEY and SMNVEV (reference sequence). For the CDR3, the DNA is TGTGCCAGCAGTTTATATAGTGCAGGGCCTAATTCACCCCTCCACTTT. Amino acid sequence: CASSLYSAGPNSPLHF.

V is TRBV20-1 and J is TRBJ2-7, with 11 bases that match TRBD1. The V segment lost 5 bases and the J segment 6 bases; nucleotides outside the gene matches: 6. Germline CDR1 and CDR2: DFQATT and SNEGSKA (reference sequence). This CDR3 has 13 residues. This CDR3 is CSAEGQGVIEQYF. The CDR3 nucleotides are TGCAGTGCTGAGGGACAGGGGGTTATCGAGCAGTACTTC.

The chain links TRBV5-6 to TRBJ2-2, with 9 bases fitting TRBD1. J gave up 3 bases and V 6 bases, and 6 bases lay outside the gene matches. Germline V gene data show CDR1 as SGHDT and CDR2 as YYEEEE. The CDR3 consists of 15 residues. This CDR3 reads CASTSGQGYTGELFF. The CDR3 region has the DNA TGTGCCAGCACCTCGGGACAGGGATACACCGGGGAGCTGTTTTTT.

J is TRBJ2-7 and V is TRBV12-3 or TRBV12-4, with a possible D match to TRBD1 (6 bases). The CDR3 length is 15 residues. Trimming took off 7 bases at V and 4 bases at J, with 20 bases between the two ends. As DNA, the CDR3 is TGTGCCAGCACACAGGGAAGGTCCGAGATTTACGAGCAGTACTTC. The encoded protein is CASTQGRSEIYEQYF.

The V call is TRBV6-5, the J call TRBJ1-1, with D possibly being TRBD1 (6 bases). V gave up 5 bases and J gave up 3 bases, with 16 bases separating them. Germline V gives CDR1 MNHEY, CDR2 SVGAGI. CDR3 length equals 15 residues. This chain's CDR3 is CASSRVTGRYTEAFF. The DNA of the CDR3 is TGTGCCAGCAGTCGGGTAACAGGGCGTTACACTGAAGCTTTCTTT.

This clonotype has more than one count but fewer than ten. V is TRBV7-6 and J is TRBJ1-1; D unresolved. The CDR3 has 13 amino acids. Germline loops: CDR1 SGHVS, CDR2 FNYEAQ. Trimming left V 2 bases short and J 5 bases short, with 9 bases between. The CDR3 DNA sequence: TGTGCCAGCAGCTTAAATCCCGGGACTGAAGCTTTCTTT. The encoded protein is CASSLNPGTEAFF.

The rearrangement uses TRBV6-2 or TRBV6-3 and TRBJ2-7; the match to TRBD1 covers 7 bases. CDR3 length: 15 amino acids. Germline values: CDR1 MNHEY, CDR2 SVGEGT. V dropped 6 bases and J dropped 1; count of bases not matched to a gene: 9. The CDR3 bases are TGTGCCAGCAGCCTGTACGACAGGGCGTCCTACGAGCAGTACGTC. This gives the protein CASSLYDRASYEQYV.

This clonotype has only a few counts. The rearrangement uses TRBV4-2 and TRBJ1-2; no reliable D call. CDR3 length: 18 amino acids. Trimming removed 0 bases from V and 0 bases from J, with 17 bases in between. Per the germline V gene, CDR1 is LGHNA and CDR2 is YNFKEQ. The CDR3 sequence: CASSQDLVALKANYGYTF. In nucleotides, the CDR3 is TGTGCCAGCAGCCAAGATCTGGTGGCTCTTAAAGCTAACTATGGCTACACCTTC.

The chain recombines TRBV5-1 with TRBJ2-4, with a possible D match to TRBD2 (6 bases). The V gene lost 4 bases and the J gene lost 7 bases, with 21 bases spanning the gap. Per germline, CDR1 SGHRS and CDR2 YFSETQ. CDR3 length equals 16 residues. This CDR3 reads CASSGGWASLSNIQYF. For the CDR3, the DNA is TGCGCCAGCAGCGGAGGGTGGGCCTCCCTAAGTAACATTCAGTACTTC.

CDR3 nucleotides: TGTGCCAGCAGCCCACCCAGGGTGAGGGTGGATGGCTACACCTTC. Its protein is CASSPPRVRVDGYTF. The genes are TRBV7-9 and TRBJ1-2; D perhaps matches TRBD1 (5 bases). V gave up 5 bases and J gave up 6 bases, with 19 bases separating them. The CDR3 is made up of 15 amino acids. Germline CDR1 is SEHNR and CDR2 is FQNEAQ (reference sequence).

The genes are TRBV6-5 and TRBJ1-3; D ambiguous. The germline V gene has CDR1 MNHEY and CDR2 SVGAGI. This CDR3 is 15 amino acids long. The germline V and J ends were trimmed by 1 base and 2 bases, with 9 bases remaining between them. This CDR3 is CASSYWAFPGNTIYF. CDR3 in DNA: TGTGCCAGCAGTTACTGGGCGTTCCCTGGAAACACCATATATTTT.

The chain joins TRBV20-1 to TRBJ2-3; the D gene could be TRBD1 or TRBD2 (6 bases each). Trimming stripped 6 bases from V and 1 base from J, with 14 bases between. Germline lookup yields CDR1 DFQATT and CDR2 SNEGSKA (reference sequence). The CDR3 is made up of 14 amino acids. The CDR3: CSAAQGGGTDTQYF. The CDR3 region has the DNA TGCAGTGCCGCACAGGGAGGCGGCACAGATACGCAGTATTTT.

CDR3 in DNA: TGTGCCAGCAGTCCCGGGGACAGCTATCAGCCCCAGCATTTT. It specifies CASSPGDSYQPQHF. The chain recombines TRBV6-6 with TRBJ1-5; TRBD1 agrees at 7 bases. CDR1 MNHNY and CDR2 SVGAGI come from the germline V gene (reference sequence). This CDR3 is built from 14 residues. V shed 5 bases, J shed 5 bases, and the junction held 6 bases outside the gene matches.

CDR3 DNA: TGCGCCAGCAGCTTGAGGCAGCCGCCTAACTATGGCTACACCTTC. Its protein is CASSLRQPPNYGYTF. The V call is TRBV5-1, the J call TRBJ1-2, with D hard to call. CDR1 and CDR2 (germline): SGHRS, YFSETQ. The germline V and J ends were trimmed by 1 base and 0 bases, with 10 bases remaining between them. The CDR3 loop spans 15 amino acids.

The chain is built from TRBV30 and TRBJ1-6; D might be TRBD1 (5 bases). Germline V gives CDR1 GTSNPN, CDR2 SVGIG (reference sequence). The CDR3 covers 15 residues. The V end was cut by 0 bases, the J end by 7 bases, with 13 bases between. CDR3: CAWSVTTATNSPLHF. CDR3 nucleotide sequence: TGTGCCTGGAGTGTGACGACAGCCACCAATTCACCCCTCCACTTT.

The table lists this clonotype with a few counts. DNA of the CDR3: TGTGCCAGTGGGGGGGACGAGACTGAAGCTTTCTTT. Protein product: CASGGDETEAFF. The chain is built from TRBV9 and TRBJ1-1, with D possibly TRBD1 on 5 matching bases. Germline values: CDR1 SGDLS, CDR2 YYNGEE. The CDR3 is 12 residues long. Between the trimmed V and J ends, which lost 8 bases and 5 bases, there was a span of 13 bases.